Detailed here is one TCR beta chain. Its antigen is not known. These data come from a study of T cell responses to AZD1222 COVID-19 vaccine. Study results and limitations: The breadth and depth of Spike-specific TCRs increased once two AZD1222 doses had been given. Females outnumbered males among donors, who were mostly white British; clonal diversity was possibly underestimated. Just 6 or 7 AZD1222 recipients were seropositive at baseline. The CD4 TCRs associated with vaccination extended across spike and predominated at 160-218 and 743-854.

Assay used: immunoSEQ multiplex PCR; TCRdb lists only in-frame clones, some missing. The sample comprises 130,000 or so clones, about 86% of which are singletons, and roughly 12% rests with the top ten. The receptor was isolated from an adult in good health. This specimen was peripheral blood, taken on day 0 of AZD1222 vaccination.

The CDR3 loop reads CASSFGGGSTDTQYF. The CDR3 bases are TGTGCCAGCAGCTTCGGCGGGGGGTCCACAGATACGCAGTATTTT. V gene TRBV5-4 combines with J gene TRBJ2-3; 8 bases match TRBD2. This CDR3 spans 15 amino acids. Germline CDR1 SGHNT, CDR2 YYREEE (reference sequence). V was clipped by 2 bases and J by 2 bases; unmatched bases: 4. Full variable domain (rest looked up from reference TRBV5-4 and TRBJ2-3): ETGVTQSPTHLIKTRGQQVTLRCSSQSGHNTVSWYQQALGQGPQFIFQYYREEENGRGNFPPRFSGLQFPNYSSELNVNALELDDSALYLCASSFGGGSTDTQYFGPGTRLTVL.